Described below is a single TCR beta chain sequence and its context. These data are taken from a study of blood T cell repertoires in COVID-19. Generated by immunoSEQ multiplex PCR, the TCRdb table keeps only in-frame clones and is missing some. Here the sample spans 110,000 to 150,000 clones, around three quarters being singletons. The sequence was collected from a middle-aged man with active or convalescent COVID-19. The sequencing sample was made of peripheral blood.

CDR3 sequence: CSVAGATNEKLFF. The CDR3 bases are TGCAGCGTGGCGGGGGCAACTAATGAAAAACTGTTTTTT. The chain employs TRBV29-1 and TRBJ1-4; maybe TRBD1 (5 bases). V was shortened by 6 bases and J by 0 bases, with 8 bases between the two germline ends. The CDR3 runs 13 residues. Germline CDR1 SQVTM, CDR2 ANQGSEA.